This T cell receptor beta chain originates from a study of cytomegalovirus exposure and HLA in healthy donors. Study results and caveats: In a later analysis, an Asian-associated ancestry cluster reportedly showed fewer N-insertions than the approximately 640-donor mean. Indistinguishable V segments, including TRBV6-2 and TRBV6-3, were excluded. Several of the most significant clusters appeared linked to common viral pathogens, based on a later analysis.

The V gene's germline CDR1 is SGHRS and CDR2 YFSETQ. The CDR3 totals 16 residues. V lost 2 bases, J lost 4 bases, and 6 bases stayed unmatched. As to this clone: Its antigen is as yet unknown.

In the PCR, 60 Vbeta and 13 Jbeta primers were used. Profiled with immunoSEQ multiplex PCR; TCRdb holds only in-frame clones, not every one. The table has about 110,000 clones, approximately 86% seen once; the top ten hold more than 1.5%. The clonotype was recovered from a man aged 35 to 55 in good health and CMV-seronegative. Sequenced material: PBMCs. The V gene is TRBV5-1, the J gene TRBJ1-4; 9 bases are a match to TRBD1. In DNA, the CDR3 is TGCGCCAGCAGCTTCACAACAGGGGGCGTTAATGAAAAACTGTTTTTT. Encoded protein: CASSFTTGGVNEKLFF.